This section outlines one TCR beta chain sequence together with its context. What antigen it recognizes has not been identified. Qualities for individual bases were not recorded, and no much larger clone is one base off. These data originate in a study of blood T cell repertoires in COVID-19 (dated by TCRdb to 2018 to 2020). Background for the entire study: Samples from collaborators originated in the United States, Italy and Spain and spanned both the acute and convalescent phases of COVID-19. The samples were drawn from the first 160 participants of the ongoing ImmuneRACE study and from some 1,300 subjects provided by 6 global collaborators. Where HLA class I and class II types were available, the types were taken from metadata supplied by the sample provider, not from assay-based typing. The sample metadata nearly always contained a de-identified subject ID, COVID-19 status, age in years and sex. The prospective study material was composed of cDNA or gDNA derived from T cells, B-cell-depleted T cells, or PBMCs. The dataset comprised deeply sampled blood TCRbeta repertoires from subjects exposed to, actively infected with, or recovered from COVID-19. The repertoires were released in a freely available public database intended as a resource for research on the immune response to SARS-CoV-2. What the authors observed across the whole study: The amount of clinical and demographic metadata varied by source and participant and was provided uncurated.

From cysteine to phenylalanine, the CDR3 is 16 amino acids long. Of all the DNA, just the CDR3 is kept, 48 bases in frame from base 1. CDR1 and CDR2 were assigned from the germline V gene as MNHEY and SVGAGI. V lost 0 bases and J lost 2 bases; the stretch between them is 13 bases long. TCRbeta CDR3 regions were amplified from genomic DNA by means of the immunoSEQ Assay, a bias-controlled multiplex PCR. The source study handled its data this way. The number of nucleated cells in each sample was estimated from the amplification of reference gene primers within the assay. Sequence reads were collapsed and filtered to measure the absolute abundance of every unique TCRbeta CDR3 rearrangement. For each sample, productive Simpson clonality was calculated by taking the square root of Simpson's diversity index across productive rearrangements. TCRdb re-hosts the immuneACCESS table, in-frame sequences only. Its copies lack some clones; in the studies checked, an unresolved V gene accounts for under half of them, and the cause for the rest is not known. That table is the source of V, J and clone size, and D and trimming were worked out from the DNA. This sample is represented by some 140,000 clones; approximately 80% of them were singletons. About 12% of the sample comes from the top ten.

One collaborating source in Seattle enrolled patients while the patients were actively infected and followed the patients over time throughout the course of disease. The collaborating institutions used their own protocols to collect whole blood in K2EDTA tubes. Collaborator samples were shipped for TCRbeta analysis as frozen whole blood, isolated PBMCs, or DNA extracted from either sample type. The rearrangement combines TRBV6-5 with TRBJ1-2; a tentative D call is TRBD1 (6 bases match). This receptor was obtained from a woman aged 55-70 years with COVID-19, enrolled during active disease. Sequencing was carried out using peripheral blood. At the DNA level, the sequence is TGTGCCAGCAGTTACTCGAATCCCCAGGGGAACTATGGCTACACCTTC. It is translated as CASSYSNPQGNYGYTF.